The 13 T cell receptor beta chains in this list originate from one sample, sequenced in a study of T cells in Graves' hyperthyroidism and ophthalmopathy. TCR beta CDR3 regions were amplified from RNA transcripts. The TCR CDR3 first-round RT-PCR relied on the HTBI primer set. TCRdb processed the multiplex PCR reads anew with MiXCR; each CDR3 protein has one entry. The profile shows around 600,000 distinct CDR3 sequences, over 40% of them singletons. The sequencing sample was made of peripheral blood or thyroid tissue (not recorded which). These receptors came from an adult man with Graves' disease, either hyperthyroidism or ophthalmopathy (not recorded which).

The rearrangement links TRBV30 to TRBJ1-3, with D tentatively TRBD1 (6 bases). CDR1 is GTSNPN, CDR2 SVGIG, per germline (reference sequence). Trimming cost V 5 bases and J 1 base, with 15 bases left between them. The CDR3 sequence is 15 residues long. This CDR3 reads CAWFRQGYSGNTIYF. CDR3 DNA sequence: TGTGCCTGGTTCCGCCAGGGGTATTCTGGAAACACCATATATTTT.

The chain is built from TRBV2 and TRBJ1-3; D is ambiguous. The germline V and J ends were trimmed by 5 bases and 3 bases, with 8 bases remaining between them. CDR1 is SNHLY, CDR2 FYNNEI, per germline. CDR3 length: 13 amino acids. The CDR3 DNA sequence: TGTGCCAGCAGTCCCGACCTTGGAAACACCATATATTTT. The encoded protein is CASSPDLGNTIYF.

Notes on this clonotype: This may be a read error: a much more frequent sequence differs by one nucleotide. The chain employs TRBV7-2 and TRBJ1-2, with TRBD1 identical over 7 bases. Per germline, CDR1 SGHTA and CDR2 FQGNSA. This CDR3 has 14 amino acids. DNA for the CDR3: TGTGCCAGCAGCCAGGACAGGCAGAACTATGGCTACGCCTTC. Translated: CASSQDRQNYGYAF.

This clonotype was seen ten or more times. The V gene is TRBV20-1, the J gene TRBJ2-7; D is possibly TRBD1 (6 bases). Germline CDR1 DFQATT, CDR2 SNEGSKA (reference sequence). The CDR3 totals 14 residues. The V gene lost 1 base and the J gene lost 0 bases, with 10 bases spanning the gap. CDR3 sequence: CSARGTASSYEQYF. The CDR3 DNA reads TGCAGTGCTAGAGGGACAGCTAGCTCCTACGAGCAGTACTTC.

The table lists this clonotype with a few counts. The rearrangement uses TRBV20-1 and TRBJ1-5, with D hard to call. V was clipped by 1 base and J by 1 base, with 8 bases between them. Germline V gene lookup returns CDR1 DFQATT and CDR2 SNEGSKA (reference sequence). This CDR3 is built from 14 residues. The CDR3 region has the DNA TGCAGTGCTAGAGGGGAGATGAGCAATCAGCCCCAGCATTTT. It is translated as CSARGEMSNQPQHF.

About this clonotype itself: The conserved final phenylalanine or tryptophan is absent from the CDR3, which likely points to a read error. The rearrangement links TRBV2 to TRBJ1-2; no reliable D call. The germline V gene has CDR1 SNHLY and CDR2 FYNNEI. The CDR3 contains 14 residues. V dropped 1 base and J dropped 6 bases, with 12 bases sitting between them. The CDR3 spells CASSEGTNLHGYTL. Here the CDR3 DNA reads TGTGCCAGCAGTGAAGGCACAAACTTACATGGCTACACCCTC.

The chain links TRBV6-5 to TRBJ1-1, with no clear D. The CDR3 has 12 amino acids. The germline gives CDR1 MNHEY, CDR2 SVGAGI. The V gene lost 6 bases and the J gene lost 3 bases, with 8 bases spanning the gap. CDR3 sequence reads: CASRPRDTEAFF. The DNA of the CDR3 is TGTGCCAGCAGACCGCGGGACACTGAAGCTTTCTTT.

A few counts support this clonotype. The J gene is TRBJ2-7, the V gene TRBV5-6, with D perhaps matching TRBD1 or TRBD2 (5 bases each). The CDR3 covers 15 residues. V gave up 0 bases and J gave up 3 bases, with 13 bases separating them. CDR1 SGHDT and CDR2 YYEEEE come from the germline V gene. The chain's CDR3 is CASSLGDRDYYEQYF. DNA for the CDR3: TGTGCCAGCAGCTTGGGGGACCGAGACTACTACGAGCAGTACTTC.

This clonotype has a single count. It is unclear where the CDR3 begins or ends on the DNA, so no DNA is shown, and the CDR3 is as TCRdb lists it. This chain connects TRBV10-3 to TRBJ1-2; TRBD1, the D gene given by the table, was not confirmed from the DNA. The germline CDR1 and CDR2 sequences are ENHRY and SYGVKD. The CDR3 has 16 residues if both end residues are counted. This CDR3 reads CASSDILRGPNYGCTF.

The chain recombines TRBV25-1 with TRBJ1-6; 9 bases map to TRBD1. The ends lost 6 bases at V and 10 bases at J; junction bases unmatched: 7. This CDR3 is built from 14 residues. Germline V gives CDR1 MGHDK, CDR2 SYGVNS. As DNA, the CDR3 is TGTGCCAGCAGAGCGGGACAGGGCATGTCACCCCTCCACTTT. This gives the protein CASRAGQGMSPLHF.

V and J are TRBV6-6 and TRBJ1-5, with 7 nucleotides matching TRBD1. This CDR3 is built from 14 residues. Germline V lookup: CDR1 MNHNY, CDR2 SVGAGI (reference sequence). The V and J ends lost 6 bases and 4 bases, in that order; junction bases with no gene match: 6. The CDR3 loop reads CASRLTGLNQPQHF. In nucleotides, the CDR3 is TGTGCCAGCAGGTTGACAGGGCTAAATCAGCCCCAGCATTTT.

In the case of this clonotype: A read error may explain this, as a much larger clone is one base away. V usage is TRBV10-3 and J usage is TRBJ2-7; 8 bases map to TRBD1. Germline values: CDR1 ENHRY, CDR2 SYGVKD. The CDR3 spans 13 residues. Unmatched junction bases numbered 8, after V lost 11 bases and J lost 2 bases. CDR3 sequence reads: CAARTGPTYEQYF. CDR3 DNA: TGTGCCGCCAGGACAGGGCCTACCTACGAGCAGTACTTC.

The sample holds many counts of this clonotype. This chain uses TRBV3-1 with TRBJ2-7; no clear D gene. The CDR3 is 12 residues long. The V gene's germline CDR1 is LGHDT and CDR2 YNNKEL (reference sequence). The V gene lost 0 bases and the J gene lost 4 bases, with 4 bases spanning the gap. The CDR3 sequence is CASSQDAYEQYF. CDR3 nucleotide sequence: TGTGCCAGCAGCCAAGATGCGTACGAGCAGTACTTC.